This T cell receptor (beta chain) was identified in a study of cytomegalovirus exposure and HLA in healthy donors. Findings and limits, study-wide: As immune exposure information, only CMV serostatus was available. V segments that were indistinguishable, TRBV6-2 and TRBV6-3 among them, were omitted from analysis.

This clone was counted a few times. Its antigen is not known. V shed 4 bases and J shed 1 base, with 10 bases lying between them. Germline V gene data show CDR1 as SQVTM and CDR2 as ANQGSEA. This CDR3 is 13 amino acids long. Primers: 60 Vbeta forward and 13 Jbeta reverse. Libraries were prepared by immunoSEQ multiplex PCR; TCRdb keeps only in-frame clonotypes and omits some of them. The table records 220,000 or so clones, roughly 70% of them present only once. The sequencing input was PBMCs. The chain employs TRBV29-1 and TRBJ1-1, with a tentative D call TRBD1 (6 bases). This sequence was found in a woman younger than 45 in good health and CMV-seronegative. The CDR3 DNA sequence: TGCAGCGTTGCGAGGGGGGGGAACACTGAAGCTTTCTTT. Its protein product is CSVARGGNTEAFF. The full variable domain, completed using reference TRBV29-1 and TRBJ1-1, is SAVISQKPSRDICQRGTSLTIQCQVDSQVTMMFWYRQQPGQSLTLIATANQGSEATYESGFVIDKFPISRPNLTFSTLTVSNMSPEDSSIYLCSVARGGNTEAFFGQGTRLTVV.